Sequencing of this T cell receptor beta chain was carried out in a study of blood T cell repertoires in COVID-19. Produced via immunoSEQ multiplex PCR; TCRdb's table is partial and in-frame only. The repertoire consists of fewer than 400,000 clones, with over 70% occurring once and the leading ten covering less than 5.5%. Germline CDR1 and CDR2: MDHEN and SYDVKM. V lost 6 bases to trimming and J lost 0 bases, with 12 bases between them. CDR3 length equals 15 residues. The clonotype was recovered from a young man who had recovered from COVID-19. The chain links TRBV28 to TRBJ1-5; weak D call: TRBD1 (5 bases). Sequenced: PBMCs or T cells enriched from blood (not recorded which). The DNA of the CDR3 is TGTGCCAGCAGGACCCTCAGGGTTAGCAATCAGCCCCAGCATTTT. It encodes CASRTLRVSNQPQHF. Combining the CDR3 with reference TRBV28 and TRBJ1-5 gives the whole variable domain DVKVTQSSRYLVKRTGEKVFLECVQDMDHENMFWYRQDPGLGLRLIYFSYDVKMKEKGDIPEGYSVSREKKERFSLILESASTNQTSMYLCASRTLRVSNQPQHFGDGTRLSIL.